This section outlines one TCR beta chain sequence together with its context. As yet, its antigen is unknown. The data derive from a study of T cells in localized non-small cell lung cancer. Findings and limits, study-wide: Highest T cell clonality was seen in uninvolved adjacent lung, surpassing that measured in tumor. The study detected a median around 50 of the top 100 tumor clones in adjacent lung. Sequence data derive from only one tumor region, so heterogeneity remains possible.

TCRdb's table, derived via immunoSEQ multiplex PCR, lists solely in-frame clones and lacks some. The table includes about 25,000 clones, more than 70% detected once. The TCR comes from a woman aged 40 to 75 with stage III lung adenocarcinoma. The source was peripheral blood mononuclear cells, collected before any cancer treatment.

This chain's CDR3 is CASSSEISSYNEQFF. DNA of the CDR3: TGTGCCAGCAGCTCCGAAATTAGCTCCTACAATGAGCAGTTCTTC. The chain uses TRBV5-4 and TRBJ2-1; unclear D gene. V was pared by 3 bases and J by 0 bases, with 10 bases between. The CDR3 has 15 residues. Germline CDR1 is SGHNT and CDR2 is YYREEE (reference sequence).